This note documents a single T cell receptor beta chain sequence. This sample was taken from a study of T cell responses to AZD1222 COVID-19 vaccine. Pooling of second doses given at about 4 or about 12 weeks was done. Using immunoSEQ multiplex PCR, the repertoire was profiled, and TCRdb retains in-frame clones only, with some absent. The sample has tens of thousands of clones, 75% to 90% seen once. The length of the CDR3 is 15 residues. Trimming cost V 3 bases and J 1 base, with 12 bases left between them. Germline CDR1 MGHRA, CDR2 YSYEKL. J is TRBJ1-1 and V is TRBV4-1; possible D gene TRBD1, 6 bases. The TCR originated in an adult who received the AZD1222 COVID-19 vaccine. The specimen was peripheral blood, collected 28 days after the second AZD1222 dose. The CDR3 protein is CASSHRTEGNTEAFF. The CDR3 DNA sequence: TGCGCCAGCAGCCACAGGACAGAAGGGAACACTGAAGCTTTCTTT.